The 8 T cell receptor beta chains presented below share a single source sample, sequenced in a study of blood T cell repertoires in COVID-19. Repertoires were generated with immunoSEQ multiplex PCR, while TCRdb's copy carries only in-frame clones and drops some. The data show around 86,000 clones, 85% seen once. Specimen: peripheral blood. Receptors were obtained from an elderly man with acute or convalescent COVID-19.

This chain joins TRBV18 and TRBJ2-5, with a possible D match to TRBD2 (5 bases). This CDR3 is 14 amino acids long. Germline V CDR1 and CDR2: KGHSH, LQKENI. V lost 3 bases and J 2 bases, leaving 10 bases between the germline ends. CDR3 nucleotides: TGTGCCAGCTCACCGCGGGCAGAACAAGAGACCCAGTACTTC. Translation gives CASSPRAEQETQYF.

This chain connects TRBV3-1 (or the pseudogene TRBV3-2) to TRBJ2-3; D unresolved. V was pared by 6 bases and J by 0 bases, with 13 bases between. The germline V gene encodes CDR1 LGHDT and CDR2 YNNKEL (reference sequence). The length of the CDR3 is 15 residues. In DNA form, the CDR3 reads TGTGCCAGCAGTCGCCGGGTAACTAGCACAGATACGCAGTATTTT. This encodes CASSRRVTSTDTQYF.

This sequence joins TRBV9 and TRBJ2-4; unclear D gene. The V end was cut by 4 bases, the J end by 0 bases, with 8 bases between. From germline, CDR1 is SGDLS and CDR2 YYNGEE. This CDR3 is built from 14 residues. This CDR3 is CASSPTGAKNIQYF. DNA of the CDR3: TGTGCCAGCAGCCCCACGGGAGCCAAAAACATTCAGTACTTC.

V gene TRBV3-1 (or the pseudogene TRBV3-2) combines with J gene TRBJ2-1; 8 bases line up with TRBD2. The junction had 7 bases not matched to a gene; V was cut back by 0 bases and J by 9 bases. Germline-derived CDR1 and CDR2 are LGHDT and YNNKEL (reference sequence). This CDR3 has 15 residues. The CDR3 DNA sequence: TGTGCCAGCAGCCAAGATACTTACCGGGGGGGTGAGCAGTTCTTC. It codes for CASSQDTYRGGEQFF.

The chain couples TRBV7-3 to TRBJ1-2; no reliable D call. The germline CDR1 and CDR2 sequences are SGHTA and FQGTGA. The V gene lost 2 bases and the J gene lost 2 bases, with 6 bases spanning the gap. The CDR3 loop spans 13 amino acids. The DNA of the CDR3 is TGTGCCAGCAGCTTATCATCCAACTATGGCTACACCTTC. Residues: CASSLSSNYGYTF. Full variable domain (remainder filled in from reference TRBV7-3 and TRBJ1-2): GAGVSQTPSNKVTEKGKYVELRCDPISGHTALYWYRQSLGQGPEFLIYFQGTGAADDSGLPNDRFFAVRPEGSVSTLKIQRTERGDSAVYLCASSLSSNYGYTFGSGTRLTVV.

This clone is a singleton in its sample. This chain joins TRBV6-1 and TRBJ1-4; D not resolved. This CDR3 has 16 residues. CDR1 MNHNS and CDR2 SASEGT come from the germline V gene. Trimming took off 0 bases at V and 1 base at J, with 9 bases between the two ends. The CDR3 DNA is TGTGCCAGCAGTGAAGCAGAGGGAGTAACTAATGAAAAACTGTTTTTT. It translates to CASSEAEGVTNEKLFF.

The chain has TRBV19 and TRBJ1-4; TRBD1 aligns across 9 bases. The V gene end was trimmed by 7 bases and the J gene end by 10 bases; junction bases not matched to a gene: 10. Germline CDR1 and CDR2: LNHDA and SQIVND (reference sequence). CDR3 length: 14 residues. In DNA, the CDR3 is TGTGCCAGTAATTTACAGGGGGCGGAAGGAAAACTGTTTTTT. Its translation: CASNLQGAEGKLFF.

As concerns this clone: One junction end disagrees with the germline gene, perhaps due to a read error. The V gene is TRBV27, the J gene TRBJ1-1, with TRBD1 identical over 9 bases. Germline V gene sequence: CDR1 MNHEY, CDR2 SMNVEV (reference sequence). The CDR3 is made up of 15 amino acids. The CDR3 coding sequence is TGTGCCAGCAGTTACGGGGACAGGGTGAAAACTGAAGCTTTCTTT. Its translation: CASSYGDRVKTEAFF.